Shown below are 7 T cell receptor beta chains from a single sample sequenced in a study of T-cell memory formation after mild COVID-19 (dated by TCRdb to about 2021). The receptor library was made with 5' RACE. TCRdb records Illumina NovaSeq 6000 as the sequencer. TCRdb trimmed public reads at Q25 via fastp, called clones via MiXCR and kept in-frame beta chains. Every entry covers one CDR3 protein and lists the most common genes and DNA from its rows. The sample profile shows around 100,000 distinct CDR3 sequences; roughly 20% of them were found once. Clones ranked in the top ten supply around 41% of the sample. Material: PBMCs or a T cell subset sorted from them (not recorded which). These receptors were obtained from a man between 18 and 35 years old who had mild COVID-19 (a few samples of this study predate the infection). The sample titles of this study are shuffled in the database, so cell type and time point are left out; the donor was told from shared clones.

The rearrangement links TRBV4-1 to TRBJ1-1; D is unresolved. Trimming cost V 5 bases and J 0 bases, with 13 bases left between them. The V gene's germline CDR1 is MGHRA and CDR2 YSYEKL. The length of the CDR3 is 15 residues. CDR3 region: CASSTGPIMNTEAFF. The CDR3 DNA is TGCGCCAGCAGCACTGGACCGATCATGAACACTGAAGCTTTCTTT.

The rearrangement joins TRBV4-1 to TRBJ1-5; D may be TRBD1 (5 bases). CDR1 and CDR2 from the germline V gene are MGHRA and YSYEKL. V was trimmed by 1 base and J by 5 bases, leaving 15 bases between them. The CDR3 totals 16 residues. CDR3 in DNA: TGCGCCAGCAGCCAAGTCAGGGCCTACGCCTATCAGCCCCAGCATTTT. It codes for CASSQVRAYAYQPQHF.

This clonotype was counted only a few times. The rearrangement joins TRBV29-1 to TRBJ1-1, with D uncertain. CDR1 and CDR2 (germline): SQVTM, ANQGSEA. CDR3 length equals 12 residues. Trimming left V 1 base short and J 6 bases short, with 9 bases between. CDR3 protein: CSVEGDPAEAFF. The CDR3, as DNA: TGCAGCGTTGAAGGGGATCCAGCTGAAGCTTTCTTT.

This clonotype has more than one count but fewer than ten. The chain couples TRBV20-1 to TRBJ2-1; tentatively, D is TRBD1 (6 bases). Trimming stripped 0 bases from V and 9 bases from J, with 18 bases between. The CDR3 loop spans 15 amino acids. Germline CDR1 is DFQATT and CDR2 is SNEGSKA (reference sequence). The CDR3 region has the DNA TGCAGTGCTAGAGATGGGGCAGGGGAAGTCAGTGAGCAGTTCTTC. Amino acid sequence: CSARDGAGEVSEQFF.

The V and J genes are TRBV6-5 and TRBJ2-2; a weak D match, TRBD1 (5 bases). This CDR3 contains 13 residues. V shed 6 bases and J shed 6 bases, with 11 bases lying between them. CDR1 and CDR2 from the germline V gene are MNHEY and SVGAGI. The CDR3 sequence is CASSYQGPGELFF. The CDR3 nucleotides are TGTGCCAGCAGCTACCAGGGTCCCGGGGAGCTGTTTTTT.

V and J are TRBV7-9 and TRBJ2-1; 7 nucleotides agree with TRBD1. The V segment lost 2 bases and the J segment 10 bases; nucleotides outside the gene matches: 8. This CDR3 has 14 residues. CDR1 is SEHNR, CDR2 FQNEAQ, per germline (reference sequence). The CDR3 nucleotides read TGTGCCAGCAGCTTACAACAGGGGAAGGGCGAGCAGTTCTTC. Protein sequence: CASSLQQGKGEQFF. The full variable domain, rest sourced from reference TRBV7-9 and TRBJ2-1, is DTGVSQNPRHKITKRGQNVTFRCDPISEHNRLYWYRQTLGQGPEFLTYFQNEAQLEKSRLLSDRFSAERPKGSFSTLEIQRTEQGDSAMYLCASSLQQGKGEQFFGPGTRLTVL.

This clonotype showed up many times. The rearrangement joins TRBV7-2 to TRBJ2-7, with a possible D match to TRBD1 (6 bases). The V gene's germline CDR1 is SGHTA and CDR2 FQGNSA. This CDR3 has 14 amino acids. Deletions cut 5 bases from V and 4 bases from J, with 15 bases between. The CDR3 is CASSPNSGVYEQYV. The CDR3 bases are TGTGCCAGCAGCCCAAACTCAGGGGTTTACGAGCAGTACGTC.